Below, 27 T cell receptor beta chains from the same sample are listed, as sequenced in a study of Graves' ophthalmopathy and Graves' hyperthyroidism. The study amplified TCR beta CDR3 regions using RNA transcripts. HTBI primers served in a first-round RT-PCR, which a second-round multiplex PCR followed. TCRdb fed the multiplex PCR reads into MiXCR, producing one record per CDR3 protein. Counted here are 150,000 or so distinct CDR3 sequences, around 40% occurring once; the ten biggest clones make up 8% to 9%. The sample comprised peripheral blood. The receptors were sampled from a young man with Graves' ophthalmopathy.

This clonotype was picked up many times. The rearrangement uses TRBV7-9 and TRBJ2-5, with 9 bases identical to TRBD2. CDR1 is SEHNR and CDR2 is FQNEAQ in the germline V gene (reference sequence). This CDR3 region has 16 residues. J lost 3 bases, V lost 5 bases, and 10 bases had no gene match. CDR3 in DNA: TGTGCCAGCAGCCCCAGGGTAGCGGGAGATGAAGAGACCCAGTACTTC. Translated: CASSPRVAGDEETQYF.

J is TRBJ2-5 and V is TRBV24-1, with 9 bases identical to TRBD1. Germline V gene lookup returns CDR1 KGHDR and CDR2 SFDVKD. The CDR3 has 14 amino acids. The V gene end was trimmed by 3 bases and the J gene end by 4 bases; junction bases not matched to a gene: 2. The CDR3 reads CATSDTGGRETQYF. In DNA form, the CDR3 reads TGTGCCACCAGTGATACAGGGGGCAGAGAGACCCAGTACTTC.

The V and J genes are TRBV5-1 and TRBJ2-7; 7 bases map to TRBD1. The germline CDR1 and CDR2 sequences are SGHRS and YFSETQ. CDR3 length equals 14 residues. With 3 bases clipped from V and 3 bases from J, the junction kept 6 bases outside the gene matches. The CDR3 spells CASSYRTGDYEQYF. CDR3 nucleotide sequence: TGCGCCAGCAGCTACCGGACAGGTGACTACGAGCAGTACTTC.

The V and J genes are TRBV6-1 and TRBJ1-1; unclear D gene. The CDR3 covers 12 residues. The V gene lost 9 bases and the J gene lost 1 base, with 9 bases spanning the gap. CDR1 is MNHNS, CDR2 SASEGT, per germline. CDR3 bases: TGTGCCAGTTATGCGACGAACACTGAAGCTTTCTTT. Its protein product is CASYATNTEAFF.

The chain uses TRBV29-1 and TRBJ2-2; D perhaps matches TRBD2 (6 bases). This CDR3 is 12 amino acids long. Trimming removed 7 bases at V and 4 bases at J, with 10 bases between. Per germline, CDR1 SQVTM and CDR2 ANQGSEA. The CDR3 region has the DNA TGCAGCGGTACCGGGGGCACCGGGGAGCTGTTTTTT. This sequence encodes CSGTGGTGELFF.

In this sample, this clonotype turned up many times. CDR3 DNA: TGTGCCAGCAGCTCTGTTCGGGGGGCGACGTATCAAGGCTACACCTTC. It specifies CASSSVRGATYQGYTF. V gene TRBV11-2 combines with J gene TRBJ1-2; tentatively, D is TRBD1 (6 bases). CDR3 length: 16 residues. Trimming removed 4 bases from V and 8 bases from J, with 23 bases in between. Germline lookup yields CDR1 SGHAT and CDR2 FQNNGV.

This clonotype was detected only a few times. The rearrangement links TRBV28 to TRBJ1-6, with D unclear. Germline-derived CDR1 and CDR2 are MDHEN and SYDVKM. This CDR3 contains 13 residues. V gave up 7 bases and J gave up 10 bases, with 14 bases separating them. The CDR3: CASNPREGSPLHF. The CDR3 region has the DNA TGTGCCAGCAACCCTAGGGAGGGATCACCCCTCCACTTT.

This clonotype occurred many times. V gene TRBV24-1 combines with J gene TRBJ2-2; no firm D call. The CDR3 length is 15 residues. With 4 bases removed from V and 1 base from J, the gap between germline ends came to 9 bases. Germline loops: CDR1 KGHDR, CDR2 SFDVKD. The CDR3 region is CATSEAKGNTGELFF. The CDR3, as DNA: TGTGCCACCAGTGAGGCCAAAGGGAACACCGGGGAGCTGTTTTTT.

This clonotype has a count of ten or more. This sequence joins TRBV6-5 and TRBJ1-3, with no clear D. V lost 6 bases and J 2 bases, leaving 14 bases between the germline ends. The germline V gene has CDR1 MNHEY and CDR2 SVGAGI. CDR3 length: 15 residues. The CDR3 loop is CASSTAGRTGNTIYF. The CDR3 DNA reads TGTGCCAGCAGCACGGCGGGGAGAACTGGAAACACCATATATTTT.

This clonotype was counted a few times. Compared with germline, one end of the junction differs, possibly owing to a read error. This chain links TRBV24-1 with TRBJ2-7, with TRBD2 as a possible D gene (5 bases). The CDR3 length is 15 residues. The germline CDR1 and CDR2 sequences are KGHDR and SFDVKD. The CDR3 DNA follows: TGTGCCAGCAGTGACCCGGGAATCGAGGCCTACGAGCAGTACTTC. It codes for CASSDPGIEAYEQYF.

This clonotype appeared a few times. This chain links TRBV24-1 with TRBJ2-7; D remains unclear. CDR1 and CDR2 (germline): KGHDR, SFDVKD. Trimming left V 9 bases short and J 0 bases short, with 11 bases between. This CDR3 contains 13 residues. The CDR3 bases are TGTGCCACCGTAACGACATCCTCCTACGAGCAGTACTTC. Residues: CATVTTSSYEQYF.

This clonotype was seen only once. The V and J genes are TRBV12-3 or TRBV12-4 and TRBJ2-2; no clear D gene. Trimming left V 6 bases short and J 0 bases short, with 8 bases between. There are 14 residues in the CDR3. CDR3: CASRFNANTGELFF. The DNA for the CDR3 is TGTGCCAGCAGGTTCAACGCGAACACCGGGGAGCTGTTTTTT.

This clonotype was seen repeatedly, ten times or more. This chain joins TRBV11-2 and TRBJ2-7; D remains ambiguous. Germline V lookup: CDR1 SGHAT, CDR2 FQNNGV. Trimming cost V 2 bases and J 2 bases, with 4 bases left between them. The CDR3 runs to 12 residues. The CDR3 region has the DNA TGTGCCAGCAGCTTATTACCCTACGAGCAGTACTTC. This translates into CASSLLPYEQYF.

The chain is built from TRBV28 and TRBJ2-5; D gene uncertain. This CDR3 has 13 residues. Germline-derived CDR1 and CDR2 are MDHEN and SYDVKM. The V end lost 1 base, the J end lost 5 bases, and 8 bases lay between the germline ends. The CDR3 nucleotides read TGTGCCAGCAGTTTATCCGTTCGGGAGACCCAGTACTTC. This encodes CASSLSVRETQYF.

This clonotype occurred a few times. This chain links TRBV6-1 with TRBJ2-7; D is unresolved. The CDR3 loop spans 15 amino acids. V lost 5 bases to trimming and J lost 7 bases, with 21 bases between them. The germline V gene has CDR1 MNHNS and CDR2 SASEGT. The CDR3 reads CASSPFPGLSGEQYF. CDR3 nucleotide sequence: TGTGCCAGCAGTCCATTTCCTGGCCTGTCTGGTGAGCAGTACTTC.

This clonotype was picked up a small number of times. The chain links TRBV6-1 to TRBJ1-2; D is ambiguous. Trimming left V 4 bases short and J 3 bases short, with 6 bases between. This CDR3 has 12 residues. Germline CDR1 MNHNS, CDR2 SASEGT. CDR3 region: CASSATDYGYTF. CDR3 bases: TGTGCCAGCAGTGCCACGGACTATGGCTACACCTTC.

This clonotype was picked up many times. CDR3 region: CASRDLRGYNEQFF. The DNA for the CDR3 is TGTGCCAGCAGAGATCTCAGGGGTTACAATGAGCAGTTCTTC. V and J are TRBV2 and TRBJ2-1; possible D gene TRBD1, 6 bases. The V and J ends lost 6 bases and 4 bases respectively, with 13 bases between them. This CDR3 is built from 14 residues. Germline V lookup: CDR1 SNHLY, CDR2 FYNNEI.

About this clonotype itself: Sequence at one end of the junction differs from germline and may be a read error. The CDR3 loop is CASSFASGKYGQYF. The DNA of the CDR3 is TGTGCCAGCAGCTTCGCTAGCGGAAAATACGGGCAGTACTTC. The gene calls are TRBV7-2 and TRBJ2-7; 7 nucleotides match TRBD2. The length of the CDR3 is 14 residues. From germline, CDR1 is SGHTA and CDR2 FQGNSA. The full variable domain, with the rest looked up from reference TRBV7-2 and TRBJ2-7, is GAGVSQSPSNKVTEKGKDVELRCDPISGHTALYWYRQSLGQGLEFLIYFQGNSAPDKSGLPSDRFSAERTGGSVSTLTIQRTQQEDSAVYLCASSFASGKYGQYFGPGTRLTVT.

The chain uses TRBV20-1 and TRBJ2-7, with TRBD1 identical over 7 bases. The V gene's germline CDR1 is DFQATT and CDR2 SNEGSKA (reference sequence). V shed 5 bases and J 2 bases; nucleotides not matched to a gene: 12. There are 15 residues in the CDR3. The CDR3: CSASQGDSGAYEQYF. The CDR3 DNA follows: TGCAGTGCTTCCCAAGGGGACAGTGGAGCCTACGAGCAGTACTTC.

As DNA, the CDR3 is TGCAGTGCTAGAGGGCGACAGAAAGAGACCCAGTACTTC. Its protein product is CSARGRQKETQYF. J is TRBJ2-5 and V is TRBV20-1; D possibly corresponds to TRBD1 (5 bases). The CDR3 covers 13 residues. The germline V and J ends were trimmed by 1 base and 3 bases, with 9 bases remaining between them. Germline V gene data show CDR1 as DFQATT and CDR2 as SNEGSKA (reference sequence).

The rearrangement joins TRBV7-9 to TRBJ1-1; the D is unclear. CDR1 is SEHNR, CDR2 FQNEAQ, per germline (reference sequence). With 5 bases removed from V and 0 bases from J, the gap between germline ends came to 10 bases. This CDR3 spans 14 amino acids. The chain's CDR3 is CASSLETLNTEAFF. DNA of the CDR3: TGTGCCAGCAGCCTGGAGACCTTGAACACTGAAGCTTTCTTT.

The chain is built from TRBV24-1 and TRBJ1-5; 9 nucleotides align to TRBD1. Germline V CDR1 and CDR2: KGHDR, SFDVKD. CDR3 length: 17 residues. Trimming took 2 bases from V and 6 from J; bases not matched to a gene: 10. The CDR3 DNA is TGTGCCACCAGTGATTGGGGGACAGGGCCTCGGGCTCAGCCCCAGCATTTT. It codes for CATSDWGTGPRAQPQHF.

This clonotype was recorded once. The chain employs TRBV6-5 and TRBJ1-5, with D hard to call. Germline V lookup: CDR1 MNHEY, CDR2 SVGAGI. This CDR3 contains 15 residues. The V end was cut by 0 bases, the J end by 6 bases, with 12 bases between. The CDR3, as DNA: TGTGCCAGCAGTTACTCGTTTGGGGAGGGTCAGCCCCAGCATTTT. The encoded protein is CASSYSFGEGQPQHF.

The gene calls are TRBV2 and TRBJ2-2; D tentatively reads TRBD1 or TRBD2 (5 bases each). V was cut by 7 bases and J by 2 bases, with 11 bases left in between. Germline-derived CDR1 and CDR2 are SNHLY and FYNNEI. The length of the CDR3 is 14 residues. Written as DNA, the CDR3 is TGTGCCAGCACGAGGGACGGAAACACCGGGGAGCTGTTTTTT. It codes for CASTRDGNTGELFF.

The sample holds many counts of this clonotype. The J gene is TRBJ2-7, the V gene TRBV12-3 or TRBV12-4; 7 bases line up with TRBD2. This CDR3 is 13 amino acids long. J lost 2 bases, V lost 3 bases, and 1 base had no gene match. The CDR3 nucleotides are TGTGCCAGCAGTTTCGGGGGGACCTACGAGCAGTACTTC. This gives the protein CASSFGGTYEQYF.

This clonotype was recorded many times. The CDR3 loop is CSAPGGGSRSTDTQYF. As DNA, the CDR3 is TGCAGTGCCCCAGGCGGTGGAAGCAGAAGCACAGATACGCAGTATTTT. This chain joins TRBV20-1 and TRBJ2-3; D uncertain. This CDR3 spans 16 amino acids. Germline V gives CDR1 DFQATT, CDR2 SNEGSKA (reference sequence). V was pared by 6 bases and J by 0 bases, with 19 bases between.

The rearrangement joins TRBV12-3 or TRBV12-4 to TRBJ1-5; D gene unclear. Trimming shortened V by 3 bases and J by 6 bases, and 9 bases separated the two germline ends. CDR3 length: 13 amino acids. Written as DNA, the CDR3 is TGTGCCAGCAGTTTGAGGGAGGCTCAGCCCCAGCATTTT. Its protein product is CASSLREAQPQHF.